This record concerns one T cell receptor beta chain sequence. The antigen is undetermined. The data belong to a study of cytomegalovirus exposure and HLA in healthy donors. Study-wide results and caveats: Reports described diagnosis of cytomegalovirus status by the classifier as highly specific and sensitive. The listing of approximately 160 TCR beta chains classed them as cytomegalovirus-associated.

Germline V CDR1 and CDR2: SNHLY, FYNNEI. CDR3 size: 16 residues. The V gene end was trimmed by 4 bases and the J gene end by 2 bases; junction bases not matched to a gene: 6. The donors were members of the validation cohort comprising about 130 subjects, separate from the roughly 730-subject first cohort. The table came from immunoSEQ multiplex PCR; TCRdb's copy has only in-frame clones and leaves some out. Among some 98,000 clones listed, 70% to 90% were seen once. This clonotype was obtained from a young woman in good health and CMV-seronegative. Sequenced: PBMCs. V and J are TRBV2 and TRBJ2-1, with TRBD2 matching over 9 bases. The CDR3 loop is CASSVTSGRTYNEQFF. The CDR3 nucleotides read TGTGCCAGCAGTGTCACGAGCGGGAGGACCTACAATGAGCAGTTCTTC.